This entry lists 14 T cell receptor beta chains sequenced from one sample in a study of CD8 T cells in ankylosing spondylitis. TCRdb passed the 5' RACE reads through MiXCR, listing each CDR3 protein once. Of some 270,000 distinct CDR3 sequences in the sample, more than 15% are singletons; the top ten hold about a third. Sequenced: blood, either unsorted or a sorted T cell fraction (not recorded which). Receptor source: a male donor with ankylosing spondylitis or in good health (not recorded which).

The sample holds a few counts of this clonotype. The chain couples TRBV27 to TRBJ2-5, with 9 bases lining up with TRBD2. Per the germline V gene, CDR1 is MNHEY and CDR2 is SMNVEV (reference sequence). The V gene end was trimmed by 0 bases and the J gene end by 2 bases; junction bases not matched to a gene: 1. CDR3 length: 15 amino acids. Here the CDR3 DNA reads TGTGCCAGCAGTTTATCGGGACTAGCTCAAGAGACCCAGTACTTC. Its translation: CASSLSGLAQETQYF.

The V and J genes are TRBV28 and TRBJ1-5; 7 nucleotides agree with TRBD1. The CDR3 has 15 residues. Germline assignment: CDR1 MDHEN and CDR2 SYDVKM. The V segment lost 7 bases and the J segment 4 bases; nucleotides outside the gene matches: 10. CDR3 nucleotides: TGTGCCAGCAACCTAGCAGGGGGTTGGAATCAGCCCCAGCATTTT. Amino acids: CASNLAGGWNQPQHF.

The rearrangement uses TRBV12-3 or TRBV12-4 and TRBJ1-5; D gene ambiguous. The V end was cut by 8 bases, the J end by 7 bases, with 12 bases between. The length of the CDR3 is 12 residues. The CDR3 spells CASGPLNQPQHF. The CDR3 DNA reads as TGTGCCAGCGGGCCTCTCAACCAGCCCCAGCATTTT.

The chain's CDR3 is CASSFSPDSFYEQYF. In nucleotides, the CDR3 is TGCGCCAGCAGCTTTTCCCCGGACAGCTTCTACGAGCAGTACTTC. The V gene is TRBV5-1, the J gene TRBJ2-7; possibly TRBD1 for D (6 bases). The length of the CDR3 is 15 residues. Germline V CDR1 and CDR2: SGHRS, YFSETQ. V was clipped by 2 bases and J by 3 bases, with 15 bases between them.

The chain carries TRBV29-1 and TRBJ2-1; 13 nucleotides line up with TRBD2. Trimming removed 5 bases from V and 7 bases from J; junction bases left unmatched: 5. The CDR3 runs to 14 residues. Germline V gives CDR1 SQVTM, CDR2 ANQGSEA. The CDR3 DNA sequence: TGCAGCGTTTACGGGACTAGCGGGATTAATGAGCAGTTCTTC. Translated: CSVYGTSGINEQFF.

This chain connects TRBV9 to TRBJ2-1; D perhaps matches TRBD2 (5 bases). Trimming took off 3 bases at V and 4 bases at J, with 11 bases between the two ends. CDR1 is SGDLS and CDR2 is YYNGEE in the germline V gene. The CDR3 consists of 14 residues. The CDR3 loop is CASSEGSGYNEQFF. The CDR3 nucleotides are TGTGCCAGCAGCGAGGGTTCGGGGTACAATGAGCAGTTCTTC.

The chain uses TRBV18 and TRBJ2-6, with D unresolved. Deletions cut 0 bases from V and 3 bases from J, with 12 bases between. The CDR3 is 17 residues long. Germline values: CDR1 KGHSH, CDR2 LQKENI. The CDR3, as DNA: TGTGCCAGCTCACCACCAGCTGAGATAAGTGGGGCCAACGTCCTGACTTTC. Translation: CASSPPAEISGANVLTF.

This clonotype was found a few times. The chain employs TRBV7-2 and TRBJ1-1, with D possibly being TRBD1 (5 bases). CDR3 length equals 14 residues. The germline V gene has CDR1 SGHTA and CDR2 FQGNSA. Deletions cut 7 bases from V and 4 bases from J, with 16 bases between. DNA of the CDR3: TGTGCCAGCACCGACATGGGGGGAATCACTGAAGCTTTCTTT. Its translation is CASTDMGGITEAFF.

This clonotype was seen a handful of times. This chain joins TRBV28 and TRBJ1-2, with 7 bases that match TRBD1. The CDR3 totals 14 residues. From germline, CDR1 is MDHEN and CDR2 SYDVKM. V gave up 4 bases and J gave up 4 bases; unmatched junction bases: 6. CDR3 region: CASSSQTGPYGYTF. CDR3 nucleotide sequence: TGTGCCAGCAGTTCCCAGACAGGGCCCTATGGCTACACCTTC.

Only a few counts were recorded for this clonotype. This chain joins TRBV20-1 and TRBJ2-1; perhaps TRBD2 as D (5 bases). The ends were cut back, 3 bases at V and 4 bases at J, with 10 bases in the middle. Germline V gives CDR1 DFQATT, CDR2 SNEGSKA (reference sequence). CDR3 length: 13 residues. The CDR3 region has the DNA TGCAGTGCTAGCAGCGGAAGGTACAATGAGCAGTTCTTC. The encoded protein is CSASSGRYNEQFF.

This clonotype was seen more than once but under ten times. V and J are TRBV4-3 and TRBJ2-1; 8 bases align to TRBD2. The germline CDR1 and CDR2 sequences are LGHNA and YSLEER. The CDR3 spans 15 residues. Losses at the gene ends were 0 bases for V and 13 bases for J; bases not matched to a gene: 11. CDR3 in amino acids: CASSQDISGSLLQFF. CDR3 bases: TGCGCCAGCAGCCAAGATATCAGCGGGAGTCTTTTACAGTTCTTC.

This clonotype was seen a handful of times. This chain links TRBV28 with TRBJ2-7, with D perhaps matching TRBD2 (5 bases). CDR1 and CDR2 (germline): MDHEN, SYDVKM. CDR3 length: 14 amino acids. Trimming cost V 3 bases and J 5 bases, with 14 bases left between them. The CDR3 here is CASSFRGPSDEQYF. The CDR3 DNA reads as TGTGCCAGCAGTTTCCGAGGGCCCAGCGACGAGCAGTACTTC. The full variable domain, in which reference TRBV28 and TRBJ2-7 provide the parts outside the CDR3, is DVKVTQSSRYLVKRTGEKVFLECVQDMDHENMFWYRQDPGLGLRLIYFSYDVKMKEKGDIPEGYSVSREKKERFSLILESASTNQTSMYLCASSFRGPSDEQYFGPGTRLTVT.

This clonotype appeared many times. This chain links TRBV9 with TRBJ2-1, with D uncertain. The CDR3 contains 11 residues. Germline V gene lookup returns CDR1 SGDLS and CDR2 YYNGEE. The ends were cut back, 3 bases at V and 8 bases at J, with 6 bases in the middle. CDR3 in amino acids: CASSASDEQFF. DNA of the CDR3: TGTGCCAGCAGCGCTAGTGATGAGCAGTTCTTC.

By sample share, this clonotype is medium-sized (0.01 to 0.1%). V is TRBV12-3 or TRBV12-4 and J is TRBJ2-1; no definite D call. The CDR3 is 15 residues long. Trimming stripped 2 bases from V and 7 bases from J, with 15 bases between. CDR3 protein: CASSLNYGPSNEQFF. For the CDR3, the DNA is TGTGCCAGCAGTTTAAATTACGGGCCTTCTAATGAGCAGTTCTTC.